A selection of T cell receptor beta chains follows, all from one sample in a study of cytomegalovirus exposure and HLA in healthy donors. Method: immunoSEQ multiplex PCR; TCRdb's copy keeps in-frame clones and lacks some. Of about 100,000 clones in the sample, less than 85% were seen once. What was sequenced was PBMCs. The receptors stem from a woman aged 55-69 years in good health and CMV-seropositive. Both conserved end residues are trimmed from each CDR3. Each record gives: V gene, J gene, CDR3 protein.

TRBV6-5	TRBJ1-3	ASSHPDRGNTIY
TRBV6-1	TRBJ2-6	ASSEGGAGANVLT
TRBV30	TRBJ1-6	AWMEGPSSYNSPLH
TRBV30	TRBJ2-3	AWSPPPGTTQY
TRBV19	TRBJ2-1	ASSSSLAASSYNEQF
TRBV9	TRBJ2-2	ASSSIIPSGINTGELF
TRBV7-9	TRBJ1-1	ASSLTTGNTEAF
TRBV27	TRBJ1-5	ASTTGYQPQH
TRBV28	TRBJ1-2	ASSLSYGYT
TRBV2	TRBJ2-5	ASSTGETQY
TRBV7-2	TRBJ1-1	ASSSGASGQGFLAF
TRBV7-9	TRBJ1-3	ASSSQGLSGNTIY
TRBV28	TRBJ2-7	ASGGTSGAREQY
TRBV19	TRBJ2-1	ASSRDTYNEQF
TRBV2	TRBJ1-2	ASRGQGYGYT
TRBV15	TRBJ1-3	ATSRDLGRDSGNTIY
TRBV9	TRBJ2-1	ASSVGASAYNEQF
TRBV14	TRBJ2-3	ASSYDPSGRASDTQY
TRBV19	TRBJ2-1	ASSPTGSYNEQF
TRBV27	TRBJ2-6	ASSLYGTGLSGANVLT
TRBV27	TRBJ2-7	ASSPGTSGGYEQY
TRBV2	TRBJ2-5	ASSGGLGVGTQY
TRBV7-9	TRBJ1-1	ASSSGQDTEAF
TRBV7-9	TRBJ1-1	ASSLTNGFTKAF
TRBV7-8	TRBJ1-1	ASSGDRRPTEAF
TRBV10-3	TRBJ2-3	AISVGTGFADTQY
TRBV6-1	TRBJ2-1	ASSVAREYREQF
TRBV6-1	TRBJ1-2	ASSVQAPYYGYT